Shown below are 5 T cell receptor beta chains from a single sample sequenced in a study of blood T cell repertoires in COVID-19. TCRdb keeps only in-frame clones here, not all; method: immunoSEQ multiplex PCR. The table lists about 330,000 clones, more than 85% of them singletons, with roughly 1% in the top ten. The material sequenced was PBMCs or T cells enriched from blood (not recorded which). These TCRs come from a woman aged 25 to 39 who had recovered from COVID-19.

The chain employs TRBV28 and TRBJ1-1, with D perhaps TRBD1 (5 bases). The CDR3 runs to 17 residues. CDR1 and CDR2 (germline): MDHEN, SYDVKM. V was pared by 6 bases and J by 3 bases, with 23 bases between. The CDR3 protein is CASSTSQGSQVYTEAFF. The CDR3 bases are TGTGCCAGCAGCACCTCCCAGGGATCCCAGGTATACACTGAAGCTTTCTTT.

This clone was seen just once. This chain joins TRBV5-1 and TRBJ2-5, with D uncertain. The CDR3 runs 13 residues. V was cut by 1 base and J by 1 base, with 5 bases left in between. Germline V gene data show CDR1 as SGHRS and CDR2 as YFSETQ. The CDR3 loop is CASSLRSQETQYF. DNA of the CDR3: TGCGCCAGCAGCTTGCGGAGCCAAGAGACCCAGTACTTC.

The chain couples TRBV28 to TRBJ1-5; possibly TRBD1 for D (5 bases). The CDR3 consists of 15 residues. The V gene lost 6 bases and the J gene lost 1 base, with 13 bases spanning the gap. Germline V CDR1 and CDR2: MDHEN, SYDVKM. In nucleotides, the CDR3 is TGTGCCAGCAGCGATCCCAGGGAAAGCAATCAGCCCCAGCATTTT. Its translation is CASSDPRESNQPQHF.

This clone has a single count. The genes are TRBV7-2 and TRBJ1-1; D call uncertain. V lost 1 base, J lost 8 bases, and 8 bases lay in between. CDR3 length equals 12 residues. CDR1 SGHTA and CDR2 FQGNSA come from the germline V gene. The CDR3 DNA reads TGTGCCAGCAGCTTAGGTCCCGGGGAAGCTTTCTTT. Translating it yields CASSLGPGEAFF.

J is TRBJ2-2 and V is TRBV11-2; a possible D gene is TRBD1 (5 bases). The CDR3 runs to 15 residues. Deletions cut 4 bases from V and 0 bases from J, with 9 bases between. CDR1 is SGHAT, CDR2 FQNNGV, per germline. The CDR3 here is CASSYRQSNTGELFF. The CDR3 DNA reads as TGTGCCAGCAGCTACAGACAGTCGAACACCGGGGAGCTGTTTTTT. The full variable domain, rest sourced from reference TRBV11-2 and TRBJ2-2, is EAGVAQSPRYKIIEKRQSVAFWCNPISGHATLYWYQQILGQGPKLLIQFQNNGVVDDSQLPKDRFSAERLKGVDSTLKIQPAKLEDSAVYLCASSYRQSNTGELFFGEGSRLTVL.